Listed below are T cell receptor beta chains from one sample, sequenced in a study of cytomegalovirus exposure and HLA in healthy donors. Generated by immunoSEQ multiplex PCR, the TCRdb table keeps only in-frame clones and is missing some. The sample lists over 100,000 clones; 60% to 85% were seen once. What was sequenced was PBMCs. These receptors were taken from a female donor in good health and CMV-seropositive. CDR3s include the opening cysteine and the closing phenylalanine or tryptophan. The D gene is left open where the match is weak. Size tells how often a clone was seen (once, few, many) or the class of an expanded clone, and some rows leave it out.

D: TRBD1; size: .; J: TRBJ2-6; V: TRBV19; DNA: TGTGCCAGTACCAGGACAGGGGCGCCTGGGGCCAACGTCCTGACTTTC; CDR3: CASTRTGAPGANVLTF
D: TRBD2; size: .; J: TRBJ2-1; V: TRBV28; DNA: TGTGCCAGCACACAAGCCGGGACTAGCGGTTATCATGAGCAGTTCTTC; CDR3: CASTQAGTSGYHEQFF
D: TRBD1; size: .; J: TRBJ2-1; V: TRBV13; DNA: TGTGCCAGCAGCTTTGAAGGCCGGACAGGGGATGACAATGAGCAGTTCTTC; CDR3: CASSFEGRTGDDNEQFF
D: .; size: .; J: TRBJ2-5; V: TRBV7-9; DNA: TGTGCCAGCAGCCCTACGAGCCGGACCCAGTACTTC; CDR3: CASSPTSRTQYF
D: .; size: few; J: TRBJ1-5; V: TRBV5-6; DNA: TGTGCCAGCAGCTTCGGCAGGGCGTTGCCGCCCCAGCATTTT; CDR3: CASSFGRALPPQHF
D: TRBD1; size: .; J: TRBJ2-3; V: TRBV5-1; DNA: TGCGCCAGCAGGTCTTCGACAGGGGCCGATACGCAGTATTTT; CDR3: CASRSSTGADTQYF
D: .; size: .; J: TRBJ1-3; V: TRBV7-2; DNA: TGTGCCAGCAGCCGTGGAAGAACAGCTGGAAACACCATATATTTT; CDR3: CASSRGRTAGNTIYF
D: .; size: once; J: TRBJ1-2; V: TRBV7-9; DNA: TGTGCCAGCAGTTCAGGGTCGGAGGGCTACACCTTC; CDR3: CASSSGSEGYTF
D: TRBD1; size: .; J: TRBJ1-2; V: TRBV14; DNA: TGTGCCAGCAGCACTGGGACAGTCGGCTACACCTTC; CDR3: CASSTGTVGYTF
D: TRBD1; size: few; J: TRBJ1-1; V: TRBV18; DNA: TGTGCCAGCTCACAAAGGAACGACAGGGGCACTGAAGCTTTCTTT; CDR3: CASSQRNDRGTEAFF
D: TRBD2; size: .; J: TRBJ2-1; V: TRBV27; DNA: TGTGCCAGCAGTTTAGCGGGAGGGCCCTACAATGAGCAGTTCTTC; CDR3: CASSLAGGPYNEQFF
D: .; size: once; J: TRBJ1-1; V: TRBV4-2; DNA: TGTGCCAGCAGCCGAGGAGGGGTAAGGGACACTGAAGCTTTCTTT; CDR3: CASSRGGVRDTEAFF
D: TRBD1; size: .; J: TRBJ1-4; V: TRBV7-9; DNA: TGTGCCAGCAATCGGGACAGGGAGGAAAAACTGTTTTTT; CDR3: CASNRDREEKLFF
D: TRBD1; size: .; J: TRBJ1-4; V: TRBV7-8; DNA: TGTGCCAGCAGCTTATCGGGGACAGGGGTAACTAATGAAAAACTGTTTTTT; CDR3: CASSLSGTGVTNEKLFF
D: .; size: few; J: TRBJ2-3; V: TRBV7-3; DNA: TGTGCCAGCAGCTTAATAGCCGGGGGAACAGATACGCAGTATTTT; CDR3: CASSLIAGGTDTQYF
D: .; size: .; J: TRBJ1-2; V: TRBV5-1; DNA: TGCGCCAGCCATGACACCTATAACTATGGCTACACCTTC; CDR3: CASHDTYNYGYTF
D: .; size: .; J: TRBJ1-6; V: TRBV30; DNA: TGTGCCTGGATCCCTAAGGGGCGGATTAATAATTCACCCCTCCACTTT; CDR3: CAWIPKGRINNSPLHF
D: .; size: few; J: TRBJ2-7; V: TRBV6-5; DNA: TGTGCCAGCAGTTACGGTCGGGGGGCTGACTACGAGCAGTACTTC; CDR3: CASSYGRGADYEQYF
D: .; size: .; J: TRBJ1-2; V: TRBV11-2; DNA: TGTGCCAGCAGCTTCCAAAGGGGGAACTATGGCTACACCTTC; CDR3: CASSFQRGNYGYTF
D: TRBD1; size: .; J: TRBJ1-5; V: TRBV19; DNA: TGTGCCAGTAGGCTACAGGGGGCGAGCAATCAGCCCCAGCATTTT; CDR3: CASRLQGASNQPQHF
D: .; size: few; J: TRBJ2-5; V: TRBV25-1; DNA: TGTGCCAGCAGTCCCCGAGGCGGCCAAGAGACCCAGTACTTC; CDR3: CASSPRGGQETQYF
D: TRBD2; size: .; J: TRBJ2-1; V: TRBV19; DNA: TGTGCCAGTACCCGCACTAGCGGGGTCAATGAGCAGTTCTTC; CDR3: CASTRTSGVNEQFF
D: TRBD2; size: .; J: TRBJ2-1; V: TRBV5-1; DNA: TGCGCCAGCGGCCGTAGCGGGAGCACTTACAATGAGCAGTTCTTC; CDR3: CASGRSGSTYNEQFF
D: .; size: .; J: TRBJ2-1; V: TRBV6-5; DNA: TGTGCCAGCAGTGCTCAGCGTTACAATGAGCAGTTCTTC; CDR3: CASSAQRYNEQFF
D: TRBD2; size: .; J: TRBJ2-7; V: TRBV30; DNA: TGTGCCTGGAGTGTACCCAGCGGGAGGAGCGAGCAGTACTTC; CDR3: CAWSVPSGRSEQYF
D: TRBD1; size: .; J: TRBJ1-2; V: TRBV5-5; DNA: TGTGCCAGCAGCTTGTCGCCGCAGGGGGCCGAGGGCTACACCTTC; CDR3: CASSLSPQGAEGYTF
D: TRBD1; size: .; J: TRBJ1-1; V: TRBV2; DNA: TGTGCCAGCCTCGGGACAGAGAACACTGAAGCTTTCTTT; CDR3: CASLGTENTEAFF
D: .; size: .; J: TRBJ1-2; V: TRBV2; DNA: TGTGCCAGCAGCCCAGGGTACGATGGCTACACCTTC; CDR3: CASSPGYDGYTF
D: TRBD1; size: .; J: TRBJ1-2; V: TRBV18; DNA: TGTGCCAGCTCACCCGGGACAGGGCCCGGCTACACCTTC; CDR3: CASSPGTGPGYTF
D: TRBD1; size: few; J: TRBJ2-5; V: TRBV5-1; DNA: TGCGCCAGCAGCTTGGAATCGGGACAGGGAGAGACCCAGTACTTC; CDR3: CASSLESGQGETQYF
D: .; size: once; J: TRBJ1-2; V: TRBV19; DNA: TGTGCCAGTAGTATCCCCCCCGGACAGATCTATGGCTACACCTTC; CDR3: CASSIPPGQIYGYTF
D: TRBD2; size: .; J: TRBJ2-1; V: TRBV6-5; DNA: TGTGCCAGCAGCCTGAGGGGACTAGCGGGAGGTGAGCAGTTCTTC; CDR3: CASSLRGLAGGEQFF
D: TRBD2; size: .; J: TRBJ2-1; V: TRBV7-3; DNA: TGTGCCAGCAGCTTAATGGGCGGGAGAGGCAATGAGCAGTTCTTC; CDR3: CASSLMGGRGNEQFF
D: .; size: .; J: TRBJ2-5; V: TRBV9; DNA: TGTGCCAGCAGCGTAGATGACAACCAAGAGACCCAGTACTTC; CDR3: CASSVDDNQETQYF
D: .; size: once; J: TRBJ2-7; V: TRBV7-2; DNA: TGTGCCAGCAGCTCTTGGACAGAGGTAGGGGAGCAGTACTTC; CDR3: CASSSWTEVGEQYF
D: .; size: .; J: TRBJ2-5; V: TRBV11-2; DNA: TGTGCCAGCAGCAACCGAATTGGACAGAAAGAGACCCAGTACTTC; CDR3: CASSNRIGQKETQYF
D: .; size: .; J: TRBJ1-4; V: TRBV6-4; DNA: TGTGCCAGCAGAGAGACAGCTACTAATGAAAAACTGTTTTTT; CDR3: CASRETATNEKLFF
D: TRBD2; size: .; J: TRBJ2-3; V: TRBV11-2; DNA: TGTGCCAGCAGACCCGGGCTAGCGGGAGGGTTGAGGACAGATACGCAGTATTTT; CDR3: CASRPGLAGGLRTDTQYF
D: TRBD1; size: .; J: TRBJ1-2; V: TRBV18; DNA: TGTGCCAGCTCACAAGGACAGGGAAGAACCGACGGCTACACCTTC; CDR3: CASSQGQGRTDGYTF
D: .; size: .; J: TRBJ2-6; V: TRBV7-2; DNA: TGTGCCAGCAGCCCACAACTTCGGACTGCCTCTGGGGCCAACGTCCTGACTTTC; CDR3: CASSPQLRTASGANVLTF
D: TRBD1; size: .; J: TRBJ1-6; V: TRBV6-5; DNA: TGTGCCAGCAGCCGAACAGGGGGCGCTTCACCCCTCCACTTT; CDR3: CASSRTGGASPLHF